A selection of T cell receptor beta chains follows, all from one sample in a study of T cells in Graves' hyperthyroidism and ophthalmopathy. TCRdb passed the multiplex PCR reads through MiXCR, listing each CDR3 protein once. The data contain approximately 560,000 distinct CDR3 sequences, just over 45% of them seen just once; the ten biggest clones take up 6.5% to 9%. Sequencing was performed on peripheral blood or thyroid tissue (not recorded which). The receptor set was obtained from a woman under 30 with Graves' hyperthyroidism. Each CDR3 is given with its conserved first and last residue. The D gene is left open where the match is weak. Some rows have no size entry. The others give once, few or many, or a class for an expanded clone.

size	V	D	J	DNA	CDR3
.	TRBV29-1	.	TRBJ2-7	TGCAGCGTTGATGGGGTGGACTTCGGGACAAATTCCTACGAGCAGTACTTC	CSVDGVDFGTNSYEQYF
.	TRBV9	TRBD1	TRBJ1-6	TGTGCCAGCAGTGCTGCCGGGACAGAGGGTAATTCACCCCTCCACTTT	CASSAAGTEGNSPLHF
.	TRBV6-6	TRBD1	TRBJ1-1	TGTGCCAGCAGCGCGGTACAGGGGTCGAACACTGAAGCTTTCTTT	CASSAVQGSNTEAFF
.	TRBV20-1	.	TRBJ1-5	TGCAGTGCTTTAGCCGACAGGTATAGCAATCAGCCCCAGCATTTT	CSALADRYSNQPQHF
many	TRBV2	.	TRBJ1-1	TGTGCCAGCAGTGAGACAGCGACGAGCACTGAAGCTTTCTTT	CASSETATSTEAFF
.	TRBV9	.	TRBJ2-7	TGTGCCAGCAGCCGATGGGTAGGGGACGAGCAGTACTTC	CASSRWVGDEQYF
.	TRBV7-9	.	TRBJ2-7	TGCGCCAGCAGCCAAGAGGCGGGAACGTACGAGCAGTACTTC	CASSQEAGTYEQYF
few	TRBV7-8	TRBD1	TRBJ1-2	TGTGCCAGCTCAACCGAGCCCGGGACAGGGATCTATGGCTACACCTTC	CASSTEPGTGIYGYTF
.	TRBV24-1	TRBD1	TRBJ1-2	TGTGCCACCAGTGTTCCTACAGGGGTCTTCGGTTATGGCTACACCTTC	CATSVPTGVFGYGYTF
once	TRBV19	.	TRBJ2-2	TGTGCCAGTAGGGACAGAGCGAACACCGGGGAGCTGTTTTTT	CASRDRANTGELFF
few	TRBV7-6	.	TRBJ2-7	TGTGCCAGCAGCTTATCCCCCATAAGCGGAGTCTACGAGCAGTACTTC	CASSLSPISGVYEQYF
.	TRBV25-1	TRBD1	TRBJ1-2	TGTGCCAGCAGCTTACCGGGACAGAGAGGCGGGATCTATGGCTACACCTTC	CASSLPGQRGGIYGYTF
.	TRBV20-1	TRBD1	TRBJ1-5	TGCAGTGCAACTCCAGGGGGCGATCAGCCCCAGCATTTT	CSATPGGDQPQHF
many	TRBV29-1	TRBD2	TRBJ2-5	TGCAGCGTTGATTCCGCTAGCGGGAGAACAGAGACCCAGTACTTC	CSVDSASGRTETQYF
few	TRBV12-3/TRBV12-4	.	TRBJ1-1	TGTGCCAGCAGGGGGGTAGTGGCCACTGAAGCTTTCTTT	CASRGVVATEAFF
few	TRBV2	.	TRBJ2-5	TGTGCCAGCGGGGGCAGGAGGCAAGAGACCCAGTACTTC	CASGGRRQETQYF
few	TRBV19	.	TRBJ1-1	TGTGCCAGTAGTATAGATGGGGTTAGCGCTGAAGCTTTCTTT	CASSIDGVSAEAFF
.	TRBV2	.	TRBJ2-6	TGTGCCAGCAGTGCGGCCGGGGCCAACGTCCTGACTTTC	CASSAAGANVLTF
.	TRBV9	.	TRBJ2-7	TGTGCCAGCAGCGCCACCTACCAGCAGTACTTC	CASSATYQQYF
.	TRBV7-3	.	TRBJ2-3	TGTGCCAGCAGCTTATGGCTTACGGATACGCAGTATTTT	CASSLWLTDTQYF
.	TRBV7-3	.	TRBJ2-5	TGTGCCAGCAGCTCACAGGGAGGGGGTGTAGAGACCCAGTACTTC	CASSSQGGGVETQYF
few	TRBV5-1	.	TRBJ1-4	TGCGCCAGCAGCCTCCTTTCCCCGGTTGAAAAACTGTTTTTT	CASSLLSPVEKLFF
few	TRBV7-8	.	TRBJ2-7	TGTGCCAGCAGCGCTGAAGGGAGCTCATACGAGCAGTACTTC	CASSAEGSSYEQYF
.	TRBV14	.	TRBJ1-1	TGTGCCAGCAGCCAGGGGGGGCGAGACCCGACTTTCTTT	CASSQGGRDPTFF
many	TRBV10-3	.	TRBJ1-5	TGTGCCATCAACAAGAGGGTCGATCAGCCCCAGCATTTT	CAINKRVDQPQHF
.	TRBV19	.	TRBJ2-2	TGTGCCAGTAGTGTTCTCGGGGAGCTGTTTTTT	CASSVLGELFF
.	TRBV20-1	TRBD2	TRBJ2-2	TGCAGTGCCCCTCGGAGCGGGAGGAGCACCGGGGAGCTGTTTTTT	CSAPRSGRSTGELFF
.	TRBV2	.	TRBJ2-7	TGTGCCAGCAGTGAACAGGGTGAGGACTACGAGCAGTACTTC	CASSEQGEDYEQYF
many	TRBV15	TRBD1	TRBJ1-1	TGTGCCACCAGTTTACAGGGGGGCAACACTGAAGCTTTCTTT	CATSLQGGNTEAFF
few	TRBV15	.	TRBJ2-7	TGTGCCAGCACTATAGACTCGTACGGCTACGAGCAGTACTTC	CASTIDSYGYEQYF
.	TRBV12-3/TRBV12-4	.	TRBJ1-1	TGTGCCAGCAGTCCTCTTTCAGGGGCTAATGAAGCTTTCTTT	CASSPLSGANEAFF
many	TRBV19	.	TRBJ1-2	TGTGCCAGTAGTGTAACACAGGTCGGCTATGGCTACACCTTC	CASSVTQVGYGYTF
.	TRBV25-1	.	TRBJ2-7	TGTGCCAGCAGTGCTAAGGACAACTACGAGCAGTACTTC	CASSAKDNYEQYF
.	TRBV13	.	TRBJ2-7	TGTGCCAGCAGCTCCCGGACTAAATTCTACGAGCAGTACTTC	CASSSRTKFYEQYF
few	TRBV6-5	.	TRBJ1-6	TGTGCCAGCAGTTACTGGGGGACGCTGAATTCACCCCTCCACTTT	CASSYWGTLNSPLHF
many	TRBV20-1	.	TRBJ1-1	TGCAGTGCCGGGAACACTGAAGCTTTCTTT	CSAGNTEAFF
.	TRBV29-1	.	TRBJ2-5	TGCAGCGTGGGAGGACAGCCTCAAGAGACCCAGTACTTC	CSVGGQPQETQYF
many	TRBV2	.	TRBJ1-2	TGTGCCAGCAGTGACCCGGAGGGCTACACCTTC	CASSDPEGYTF
.	TRBV4-1	TRBD1	TRBJ1-3	TGCGCCAGCAGCCAAGGCAGGGGGTCCGGAAACACCATATATTTT	CASSQGRGSGNTIYF
.	TRBV12-3/TRBV12-4	TRBD1	TRBJ1-4	TGTGCCAGCAGTTTCGGACAGGGTCTTGGAAAACTGTTTTTT	CASSFGQGLGKLFF
.	TRBV3-1	.	TRBJ2-5	TGTGCCAGCAGCCACGGGACCTCTACCGGGACCCAGTACTTC	CASSHGTSTGTQYF
.	TRBV25-1	.	TRBJ2-6	TGTGCCAGCCAAGTTTTGTTCCGAGGGGCCAACGTCCTGACTTTC	CASQVLFRGANVLTF
many	TRBV29-1	.	TRBJ1-3	TGCAGCGTCGAAGGCATCAGGTCGGGCGGAAACACCATATATTTT	CSVEGIRSGGNTIYF
many	TRBV2	.	TRBJ1-1	TGTGCCAGCGGTTTTTTCCGGATAGCTTTCTTT	CASGFFRIAFF
many	TRBV24-1	.	TRBJ2-7	TGTGCCACCAGTGCCCGGGGCAACTCCTACGAGCAGTACTTC	CATSARGNSYEQYF
.	TRBV29-1	.	TRBJ2-5	TGCAGCGGGGGTGGGGGAACGCAGTACTTC	CSGGGGTQYF
few	TRBV7-9	TRBD1	TRBJ1-2	TGTGCCAGCAGCCCGAAGGGACAGGGAGAGTTTGTTGGCTACACCTTC	CASSPKGQGEFVGYTF
.	TRBV29-1	.	TRBJ2-2	TGCAGCGTTGAAGCCCAGTCGAACACCGGGGAGCTGTTTTTT	CSVEAQSNTGELFF
.	TRBV24-1	.	TRBJ1-2	TGTGCCACCAGTGATGGGGGATCCTATGGCTACACCTTC	CATSDGGSYGYTF
.	TRBV7-6	TRBD1	TRBJ2-5	TGTGCCAGCAGTTCCCGGGACAGGGTCGTAGAGACCCAGTACTTC	CASSSRDRVVETQYF
.	TRBV7-2	.	TRBJ1-1	TGTGCCAGCTCAATCGACGGGGACACTGAAGCTTTCTTT	CASSIDGDTEAFF
many	TRBV10-3	TRBD1	TRBJ1-5	TGTGCCTCCCAAAGACAGGGGGAGCAGCCCCAGCATTTT	CASQRQGEQPQHF